The present entry profiles one T cell receptor beta chain with its context. Germline CDR1 reads LGHNA; CDR2 reads YSLEER. This CDR3 spans 14 amino acids. V was shortened by 4 bases and J by 5 bases, with 14 bases between the two germline ends. Generated by immunoSEQ multiplex PCR, the TCRdb table keeps only in-frame clones and is missing some. The table lists about 340,000 clones, around 82% of them singletons, with approximately 3.1% in the top ten. These data belong to a study of blood T cell repertoires in COVID-19. Study context: The study drew acute and convalescent COVID-19 samples from the United States, Italy and Spain. Sources were T cells, B-cell-depleted T cells, or PBMCs; the material itself was cDNA or gDNA.

Sequenced: peripheral blood. This clonotype was sampled from a young man with active or convalescent COVID-19. The V call is TRBV4-3, the J call TRBJ1-2, with D uncertain. The CDR3 is CASSPRVAEYGYTF. The CDR3 nucleotides read TGCGCCAGCAGCCCTCGGGTGGCGGAATATGGCTACACCTTC.